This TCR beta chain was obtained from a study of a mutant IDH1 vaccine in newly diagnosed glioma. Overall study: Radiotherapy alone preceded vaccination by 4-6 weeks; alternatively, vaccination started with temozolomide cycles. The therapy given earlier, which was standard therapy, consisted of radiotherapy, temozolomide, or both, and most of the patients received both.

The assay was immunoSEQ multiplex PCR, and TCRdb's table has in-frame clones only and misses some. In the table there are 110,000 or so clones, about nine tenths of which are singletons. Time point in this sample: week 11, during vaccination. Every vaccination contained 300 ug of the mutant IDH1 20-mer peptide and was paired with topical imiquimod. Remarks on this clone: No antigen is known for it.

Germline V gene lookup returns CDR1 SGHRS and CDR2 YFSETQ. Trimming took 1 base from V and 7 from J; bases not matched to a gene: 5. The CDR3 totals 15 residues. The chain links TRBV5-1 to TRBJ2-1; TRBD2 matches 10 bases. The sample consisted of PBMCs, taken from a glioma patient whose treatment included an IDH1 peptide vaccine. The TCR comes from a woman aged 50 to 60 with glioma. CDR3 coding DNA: TGCGCCAGCAGCTTGAGAAGCGGGAGGGGTAATGAGCAGTTCTTC. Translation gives CASSLRSGRGNEQFF.